This is a list of T cell receptor beta chains from one sample in a study of blood T cell repertoires in COVID-19. Sequencing used immunoSEQ multiplex PCR; TCRdb keeps in-frame clones, though not all of them. Of some 220,000 clones in the sample, 80% to 95% were seen once. The sample consisted of peripheral blood. The receptors come from a man younger than 40 with COVID-19, enrolled during active disease. The CDR3 runs from the conserved cysteine through the conserved F or W. The D gene is left open where the match is weak. Not all rows give a size; the values are once, few, many and, for expanded clones, a class.

TRBJ2-1 | - | once | TRBV5-1 | TGCGCCAGCAGCCCGAATGCAGGCTACAATGAGCAGTTCTTC | CASSPNAGYNEQFF
TRBJ1-2 | - | - | TRBV7-9 | TGTGCCAGCAGCTTTGTCGGGGAAGGAGGCTACACCTTC | CASSFVGEGGYTF
TRBJ1-1 | - | - | TRBV18 | TGTGCCAGCTCACCAAGGGGCCTTGGAATGAACACTGAAGCTTTCTTT | CASSPRGLGMNTEAFF
TRBJ1-2 | - | once | TRBV6-5 | TGTGCCAGCAGTATGCCGGGATTCTATGGCTACACCTTC | CASSMPGFYGYTF
TRBJ1-1 | - | - | TRBV19 | TGTGCCAGTAGTGTCTGGGGGGGCCCGAACACTGAAGCTTTCTTT | CASSVWGGPNTEAFF
TRBJ1-2 | - | - | TRBV5-1 | TGCGCCAGCAGCTTGGGGGCTGGAAGTTATGGCTACACCTTC | CASSLGAGSYGYTF
TRBJ2-7 | - | - | TRBV7-9 | TGTGCCAGCAGTCCATTTCAAACACAGGGCTACGAGCAGTACTTC | CASSPFQTQGYEQYF
TRBJ1-5 | TRBD1 | - | TRBV2 | TGTGCCAGCAGTGAGAACAGGGGAATCAATCAGCCCCAGCATTTT | CASSENRGINQPQHF
TRBJ1-2 | - | few | TRBV19 | TGTGCCAGTAGTATTCGGAGGGAGCTATATGGCTACACCTTC | CASSIRRELYGYTF
TRBJ1-4 | TRBD1 | once | TRBV5-1 | TGCGCCAGCAGCCAGGGACAGGGGGCAGGCGGTGAAAAACTGTTTTTT | CASSQGQGAGGEKLFF
TRBJ1-5 | - | - | TRBV19 | TGTGCCAGTAGTGGGGGGGGGAGTCAGCCCCAGCATTTT | CASSGGGSQPQHF
TRBJ2-2 | TRBD1 | - | TRBV7-9 | TGTGCCAGCAGCTTACCGGTCGGGACAGGTTACACCGGGGAGCTGTTTTTT | CASSLPVGTGYTGELFF
TRBJ1-6 | TRBD1 | - | TRBV7-9 | TGTGCCAGCAGCTCGGTAGCGGGACAGGGTGGTTCACCCCTCCACTTT | CASSSVAGQGGSPLHF
TRBJ1-6 | - | - | TRBV12-3/TRBV12-4 | TGTGCCAGCAGCTGGACAGATAATTCACCCCTCCACTTT | CASSWTDNSPLHF
TRBJ2-1 | TRBD2 | - | TRBV5-1 | TGCGCCAGCAGCCCCGGGGGGGGACGGGTTAACAATGAGCAGTTCTTC | CASSPGGGRVNNEQFF
TRBJ1-1 | TRBD1 | - | TRBV5-1 | TGCGCCAGCAGCCTAGGGGGCGCAGGCACTGAAGCTTTCTTT | CASSLGGAGTEAFF
TRBJ2-1 | TRBD2 | - | TRBV28 | TGTGCCAGCAGAACTGGCGGGGGGTCGGGCAATGAGCAGTTCTTC | CASRTGGGSGNEQFF
TRBJ2-7 | TRBD2 | once | TRBV6-5 | TGTGCCAGCAGTCTGACTAGCGGGTACTACGAGCAGTACTTC | CASSLTSGYYEQYF